This TCR beta chain is from a study of Ad26.COV2.S vaccination and SARS-CoV-2 variants. Turning to the study itself: Ad26.COV2.S, an intramuscular injection, was given once or twice 56 days apart. Study findings and constraints: The TCR-based breadth and depth measures might underestimate overall T cell responses. Substantial post-vaccination breadth of spike-specific CD8+ and CD4+ T cell responses was reported.

V was clipped by 6 bases and J by 0 bases, with 12 bases between them. This CDR3 spans 15 amino acids. Per the germline V gene, CDR1 is MDHEN and CDR2 is SYDVKM. Note on this clone: Its target is unknown.

TCRdb keeps only in-frame clones here, not all; method: immunoSEQ multiplex PCR. The sample consists of about 480,000 clones, around nine tenths of them appearing once. Treatment here: around 19 received Ad26.COV2.S at low or high dose, single or two shots; about 5 received placebo; per-sample allocation not given. Following the first vaccine or placebo injection, samples were taken on day 63. In the vaccine, an Ad26 vector expressed the SARS-CoV-2 spike of the Wuhan strain. This sequence originates from a person aged 18 to 59 who received the Ad26.COV2.S COVID-19 vaccine or a placebo. This chain uses TRBV28 with TRBJ1-5; D remains unclear. The material sequenced was peripheral blood, taken in a trial of Ad26.COV2.S vaccine versus placebo. The CDR3 DNA reads as TGTGCCAGCAGCTTCTCTTTGCTTAGCAATCAGCCCCAGCATTTT. This encodes CASSFSLLSNQPQHF.